One T cell receptor (beta chain) is described in this entry. The data were taken from a study of T cell responses to AZD1222 COVID-19 vaccine. TCRdb's table, derived via immunoSEQ multiplex PCR, lists solely in-frame clones and lacks some. In the table there are approximately 210,000 clones, more than 85% of which are singletons. The CDR3 consists of 10 residues. Per germline, CDR1 DFQATT and CDR2 SNEGSKA (reference sequence). Deletions cut 6 bases from V and 5 bases from J, with 7 bases between. Here the sequenced sample was peripheral blood, taken 28 days after the second AZD1222 dose. The sequence came from an adult who received the AZD1222 COVID-19 vaccine. The chain has TRBV20-1 and TRBJ2-5, with D possibly being TRBD1 or TRBD2 (5 bases each). CDR3 DNA sequence: TGCAGTGCGGGGGTCGAGACCCAGTACTTC. It translates to CSAGVETQYF.